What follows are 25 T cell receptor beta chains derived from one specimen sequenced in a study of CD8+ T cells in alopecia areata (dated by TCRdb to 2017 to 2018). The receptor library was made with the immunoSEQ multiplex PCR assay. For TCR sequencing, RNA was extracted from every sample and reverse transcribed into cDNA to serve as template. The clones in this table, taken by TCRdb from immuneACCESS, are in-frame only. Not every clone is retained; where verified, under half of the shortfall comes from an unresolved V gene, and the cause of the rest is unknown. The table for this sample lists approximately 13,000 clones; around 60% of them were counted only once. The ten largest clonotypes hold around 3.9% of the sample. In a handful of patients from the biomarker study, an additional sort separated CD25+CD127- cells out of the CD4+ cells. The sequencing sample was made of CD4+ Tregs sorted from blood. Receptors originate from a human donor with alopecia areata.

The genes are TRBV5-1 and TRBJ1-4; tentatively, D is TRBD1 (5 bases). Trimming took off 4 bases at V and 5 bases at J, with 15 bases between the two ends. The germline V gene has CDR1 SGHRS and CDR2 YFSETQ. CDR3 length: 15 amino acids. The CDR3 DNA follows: TGCGCCAGCAGCGGGGACGGCAGAACGAATGAAAAACTGTTTTTT. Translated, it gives CASSGDGRTNEKLFF.

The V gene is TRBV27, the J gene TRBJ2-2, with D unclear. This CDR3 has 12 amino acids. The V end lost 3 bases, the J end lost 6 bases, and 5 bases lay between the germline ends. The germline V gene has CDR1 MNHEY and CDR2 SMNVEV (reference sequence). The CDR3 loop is CASSFVPGELFF. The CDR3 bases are TGTGCCAGCAGTTTTGTCCCCGGGGAGCTGTTTTTT.

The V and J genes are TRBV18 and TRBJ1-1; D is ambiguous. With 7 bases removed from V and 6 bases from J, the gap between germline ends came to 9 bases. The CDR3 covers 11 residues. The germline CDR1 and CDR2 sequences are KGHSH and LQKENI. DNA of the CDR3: TGTGCCAGCTTCAGGAGCCCTGAAGCTTTCTTT. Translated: CASFRSPEAFF.

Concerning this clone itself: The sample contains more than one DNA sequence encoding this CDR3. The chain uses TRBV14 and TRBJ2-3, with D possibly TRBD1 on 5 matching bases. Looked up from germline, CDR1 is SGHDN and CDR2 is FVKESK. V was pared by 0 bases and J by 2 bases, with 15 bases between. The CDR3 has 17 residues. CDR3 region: CASSQDLEGVITDTQYF. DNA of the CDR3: TGTGCCAGCAGCCAAGATCTGGAAGGGGTGATCACAGATACGCAGTATTTT.

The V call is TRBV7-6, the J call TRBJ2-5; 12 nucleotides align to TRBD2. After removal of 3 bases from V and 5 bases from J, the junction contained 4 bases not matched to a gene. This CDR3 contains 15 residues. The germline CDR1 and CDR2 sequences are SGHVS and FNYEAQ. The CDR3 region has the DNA TGTGCCAGCAGCTTTCTAGCGGGAGGGTTGGAGACCCAGTACTTC. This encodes CASSFLAGGLETQYF.

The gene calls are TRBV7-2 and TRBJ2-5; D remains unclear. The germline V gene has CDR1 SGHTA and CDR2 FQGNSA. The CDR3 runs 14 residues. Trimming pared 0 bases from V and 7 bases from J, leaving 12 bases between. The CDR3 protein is CASSLALVRRTQYF. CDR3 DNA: TGTGCCAGCAGCTTAGCGCTCGTTAGACGGACCCAGTACTTC.

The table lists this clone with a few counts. The CDR3 protein is CASSEEGLAGQETQYF. CDR3 DNA: TGTGCCAGCAGTGAGGAGGGACTAGCGGGGCAAGAGACCCAGTACTTC. This chain joins TRBV2 and TRBJ2-5; 13 nucleotides align to TRBD2. J was trimmed by 2 bases and V by 3 bases; bases with no gene match: 3. Germline CDR1 is SNHLY and CDR2 is FYNNEI. The CDR3 is made up of 16 amino acids. Together with reference TRBV2 and TRBJ2-5, the CDR3 gives the full variable domain: EPEVTQTPSHQVTQMGQEVILRCVPISNHLYFYWYRQILGQKVEFLVSFYNNEISEKSEIFDDQFSVERPDGSNFTLKIRSTKLEDSAMYFCASSEEGLAGQETQYFGPGTRLLVL.

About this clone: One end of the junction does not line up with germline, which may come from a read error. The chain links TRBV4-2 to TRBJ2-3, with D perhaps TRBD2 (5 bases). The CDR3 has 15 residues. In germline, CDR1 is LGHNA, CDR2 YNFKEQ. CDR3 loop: CASSPTTSSIDTQYF. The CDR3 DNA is TGTGCCAGCAGCCCAACAACCTCTAGCATAGATACGCAGTATTTT.

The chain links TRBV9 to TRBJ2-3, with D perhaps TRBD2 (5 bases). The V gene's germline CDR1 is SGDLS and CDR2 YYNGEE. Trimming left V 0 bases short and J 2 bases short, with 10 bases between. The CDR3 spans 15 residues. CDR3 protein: CASSVAPGNTDTQYF. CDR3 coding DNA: TGTGCCAGCAGCGTAGCTCCCGGGAACACAGATACGCAGTATTTT. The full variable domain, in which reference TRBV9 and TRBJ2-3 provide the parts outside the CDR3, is DSGVTQTPKHLITATGQRVTLRCSPRSGDLSVYWYQQSLDQGLQFLIQYYNGEERAKGNILERFSAQQFPDLHSELNLSSLELGDSALYFCASSVAPGNTDTQYFGPGTRLTVL.

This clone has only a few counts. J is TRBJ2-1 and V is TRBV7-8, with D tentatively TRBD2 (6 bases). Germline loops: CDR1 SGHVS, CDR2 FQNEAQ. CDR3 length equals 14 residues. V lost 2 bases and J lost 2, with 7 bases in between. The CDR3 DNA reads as TGTGCCAGCAGCTTACGGGGGACCTACAATGAGCAGTTCTTC. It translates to CASSLRGTYNEQFF. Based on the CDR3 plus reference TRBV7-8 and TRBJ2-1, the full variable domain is GAGVSQSPRYKVAKRGQDVALRCDPISGHVSLFWYQQALGQGPEFLTYFQNEAQLDKSGLPSDRFFAERPEGSVSTLKIQRTQQEDSAVYLCASSLRGTYNEQFFGPGTRLTVL.

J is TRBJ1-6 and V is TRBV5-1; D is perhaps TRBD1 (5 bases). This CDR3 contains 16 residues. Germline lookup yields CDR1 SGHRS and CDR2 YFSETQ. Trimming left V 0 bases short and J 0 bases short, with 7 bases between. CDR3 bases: TGCGCCAGCAGCTTGGTGGGGGTCTCCTATAATTCACCCCTCCACTTT. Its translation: CASSLVGVSYNSPLHF.

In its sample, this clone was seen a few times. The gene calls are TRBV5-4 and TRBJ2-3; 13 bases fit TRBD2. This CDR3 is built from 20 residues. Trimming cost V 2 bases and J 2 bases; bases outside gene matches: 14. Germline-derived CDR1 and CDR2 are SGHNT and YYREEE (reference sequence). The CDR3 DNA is TGTGCCAGCAGCTTCCCAAGAAGACTAGCGGGAGGCCCCAACACAGATACGCAGTATTTT. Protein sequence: CASSFPRRLAGGPNTDTQYF. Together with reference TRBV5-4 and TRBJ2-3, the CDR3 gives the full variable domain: ETGVTQSPTHLIKTRGQQVTLRCSSQSGHNTVSWYQQALGQGPQFIFQYYREEENGRGNFPPRFSGLQFPNYSSELNVNALELDDSALYLCASSFPRRLAGGPNTDTQYFGPGTRLTVL.

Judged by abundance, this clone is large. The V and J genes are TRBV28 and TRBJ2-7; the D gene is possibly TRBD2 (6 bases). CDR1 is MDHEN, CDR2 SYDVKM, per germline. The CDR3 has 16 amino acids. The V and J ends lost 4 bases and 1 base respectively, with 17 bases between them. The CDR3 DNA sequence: TGTGCCAGCAGTTCTACTCCATGGGGGGATTCCTACGAGCAGTACTTC. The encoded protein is CASSSTPWGDSYEQYF.

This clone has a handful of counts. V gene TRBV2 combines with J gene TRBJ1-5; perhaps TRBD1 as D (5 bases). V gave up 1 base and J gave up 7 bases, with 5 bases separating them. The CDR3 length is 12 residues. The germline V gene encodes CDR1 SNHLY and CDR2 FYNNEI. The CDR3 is CASSEGGQPQHF. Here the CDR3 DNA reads TGTGCCAGCAGTGAAGGGGGCCAGCCCCAGCATTTT.

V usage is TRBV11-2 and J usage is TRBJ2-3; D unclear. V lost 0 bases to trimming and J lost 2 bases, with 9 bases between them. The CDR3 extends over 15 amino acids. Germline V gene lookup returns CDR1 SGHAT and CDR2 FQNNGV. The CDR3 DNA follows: TGTGCCAGCAGCTTAGACCTGACCCTCACAGATACGCAGTATTTT. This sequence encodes CASSLDLTLTDTQYF. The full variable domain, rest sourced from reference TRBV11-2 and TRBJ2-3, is EAGVAQSPRYKIIEKRQSVAFWCNPISGHATLYWYQQILGQGPKLLIQFQNNGVVDDSQLPKDRFSAERLKGVDSTLKIQPAKLEDSAVYLCASSLDLTLTDTQYFGPGTRLTVL.

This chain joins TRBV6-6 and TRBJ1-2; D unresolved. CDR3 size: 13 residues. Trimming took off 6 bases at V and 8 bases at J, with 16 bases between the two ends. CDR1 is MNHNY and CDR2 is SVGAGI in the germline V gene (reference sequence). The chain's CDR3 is CASRAGFSLGYTF. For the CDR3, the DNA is TGTGCCAGCAGGGCGGGATTCTCTTTGGGCTACACCTTC.

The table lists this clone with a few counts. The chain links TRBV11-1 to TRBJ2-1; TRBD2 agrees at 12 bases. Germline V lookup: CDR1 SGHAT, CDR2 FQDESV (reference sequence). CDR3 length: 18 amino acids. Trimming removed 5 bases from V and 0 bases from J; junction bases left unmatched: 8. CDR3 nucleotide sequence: TGTGCCAGCAGCCCCCTAGCGGGAGGGTCGGTCTCCTACAATGAGCAGTTCTTC. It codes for CASSPLAGGSVSYNEQFF.

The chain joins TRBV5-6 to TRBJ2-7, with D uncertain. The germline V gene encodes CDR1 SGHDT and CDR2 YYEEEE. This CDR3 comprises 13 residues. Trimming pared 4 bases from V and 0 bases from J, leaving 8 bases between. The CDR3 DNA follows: TGTGCCAGCAGCAGACGGAGCTCCTACGAGCAGTACTTC. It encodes CASSRRSSYEQYF.

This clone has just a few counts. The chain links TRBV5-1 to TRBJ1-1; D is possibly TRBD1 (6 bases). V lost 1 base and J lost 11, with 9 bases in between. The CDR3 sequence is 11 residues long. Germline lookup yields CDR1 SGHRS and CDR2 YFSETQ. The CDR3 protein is CASSLSGDAFF. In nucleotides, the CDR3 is TGCGCCAGCAGCTTGTCAGGGGATGCTTTCTTT.

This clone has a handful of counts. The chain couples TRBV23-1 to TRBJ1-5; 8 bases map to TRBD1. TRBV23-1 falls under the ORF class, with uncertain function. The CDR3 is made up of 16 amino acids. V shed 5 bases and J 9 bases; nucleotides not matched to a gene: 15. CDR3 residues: CASSYTGTGGVGPQHF. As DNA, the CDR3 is TGCGCCAGCAGTTACACGGGGACAGGTGGGGTGGGGCCCCAGCATTTT.

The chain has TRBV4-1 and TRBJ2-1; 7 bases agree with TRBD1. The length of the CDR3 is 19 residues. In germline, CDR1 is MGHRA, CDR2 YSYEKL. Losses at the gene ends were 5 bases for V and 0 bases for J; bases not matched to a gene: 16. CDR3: CASSGWDSYTLNSYNEQFF. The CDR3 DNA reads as TGCGCCAGCAGCGGATGGGACAGCTATACTCTTAACTCCTACAATGAGCAGTTCTTC.

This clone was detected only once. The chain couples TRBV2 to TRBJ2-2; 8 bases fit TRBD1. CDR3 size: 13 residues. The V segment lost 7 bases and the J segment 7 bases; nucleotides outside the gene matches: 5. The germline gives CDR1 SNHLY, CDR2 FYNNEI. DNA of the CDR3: TGTGCCAGCACCGGACAGGGTCACGGGGAGCTGTTTTTT. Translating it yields CASTGQGHGELFF.

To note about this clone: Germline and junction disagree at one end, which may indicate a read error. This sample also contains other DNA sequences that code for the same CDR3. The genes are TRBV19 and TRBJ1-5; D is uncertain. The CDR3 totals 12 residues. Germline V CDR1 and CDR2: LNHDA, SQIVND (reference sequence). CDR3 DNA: TGTGCCAGTAGTGTATTAACTCAGCCCCAGCATTTC. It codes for CASSVLTQPQHF.

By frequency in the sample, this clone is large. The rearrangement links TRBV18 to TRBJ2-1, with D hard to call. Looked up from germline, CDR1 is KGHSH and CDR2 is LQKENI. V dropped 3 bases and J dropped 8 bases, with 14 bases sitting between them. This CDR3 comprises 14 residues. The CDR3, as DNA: TGTGCCAGCTCACCCGCATGGGTTGGGTATGAGCAGTTCTTC. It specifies CASSPAWVGYEQFF.

As DNA, the CDR3 is TGCGCCAGCAGCTCCCTTCTAGCGGACTTACGATACAATGAGCAGTTCTTC. Its protein product is CASSSLLADLRYNEQFF. The genes are TRBV5-1 and TRBJ2-1; 7 nucleotides agree with TRBD2. Germline values: CDR1 SGHRS, CDR2 YFSETQ. There are 17 residues in the CDR3. Trimming removed 3 bases from V and 4 bases from J; junction bases left unmatched: 13. The full variable domain, in which reference TRBV5-1 and TRBJ2-1 provide the parts outside the CDR3, is KAGVTQTPRYLIKTRGQQVTLSCSPISGHRSVSWYQQTPGQGLQFLFEYFSETQRNKGNFPGRFSGRQFSNSRSEMNVSTLELGDSALYLCASSSLLADLRYNEQFFGPGTRLTVL.